This T cell receptor (beta chain) was recorded in a study of cytomegalovirus exposure and HLA in healthy donors. The PCR contained 60 Vbeta and 13 Jbeta primers. Only in-frame clones appear in the TCRdb table, and some are missing; sequencing was by immunoSEQ multiplex PCR. The table lists 60,000 to 75,000 clones. The germline V gene encodes CDR1 SGHRS and CDR2 YFSETQ. The V segment lost 4 bases and the J segment 7 bases; nucleotides outside the gene matches: 13. There are 15 residues in the CDR3. This receptor was obtained from a female donor in good health and CMV-seropositive. The chain combines TRBV5-1 with TRBJ2-7; TRBD1 aligns across 8 bases. The sample consisted of PBMCs. The CDR3 reads CASSGGTGGLLEQYF. CDR3 in DNA: TGCGCCAGCAGCGGAGGGACAGGTGGGCTGTTAGAGCAGTACTTC.